Below, one TCR beta chain is given with its context. V was pared by 10 bases and J by 5 bases, with 8 bases of the junction left unmatched. Germline CDR1 reads ENHRY; CDR2 reads SYGVKD. The CDR3 is 13 residues long. The data were taken from a study of response to subunit inactivated influenza vaccine. TCRdb processed the RT-PCR reads anew with MiXCR; each CDR3 protein has one entry. The repertoire holds about 540,000 distinct CDR3 sequences, with under 30% as singletons. The same sample was also used in a study of T cells expressing NK-cell markers. That study adds: cDNA encoding TCR beta was synthesized via 5'RACE template switching incorporating UMIs. It was from sorted CD3+CD56+NKG2C+, CD3+CD56+NKG2C- and CD3+CD56-NKG2C+ T cells that TCR beta repertoires came. T cells sorted in several experiments were restricted to alpha-beta TCR T cells by an anti-gamma-delta TCR antibody. The share of CD8+ T cells held by dominant NKG2C+ clonotypes was about 1.0-7.5% in about six donors. A few of the donors also had these clonotypes leading their CD3+CD56-NKG2C+ fraction.

This chain joins TRBV10-3 and TRBJ1-5; TRBD1 aligns across 7 bases. The sequencing here drew on CD4+ T cells sorted from PBMCs, taken 11 to 12 days after vaccination. This TCR derives from a man aged 50 to 59 who received an inactivated influenza vaccine. The CDR3, as DNA: TGTGCCACCACGGACAGGAGGGATCAGCCCCAGCATTTT. Its protein product is CATTDRRDQPQHF.